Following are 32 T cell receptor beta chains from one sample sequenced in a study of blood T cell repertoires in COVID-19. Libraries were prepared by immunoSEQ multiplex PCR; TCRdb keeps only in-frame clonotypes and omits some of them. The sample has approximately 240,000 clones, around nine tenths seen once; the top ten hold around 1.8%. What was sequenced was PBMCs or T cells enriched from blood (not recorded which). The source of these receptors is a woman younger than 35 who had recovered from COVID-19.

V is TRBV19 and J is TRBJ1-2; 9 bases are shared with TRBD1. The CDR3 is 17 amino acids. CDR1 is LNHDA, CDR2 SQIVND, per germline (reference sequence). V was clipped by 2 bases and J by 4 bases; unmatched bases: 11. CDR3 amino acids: CASSIRMDRGSSYGYTF. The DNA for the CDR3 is TGTGCCAGTAGTATAAGAATGGACAGGGGTAGTTCCTATGGCTACACCTTC.

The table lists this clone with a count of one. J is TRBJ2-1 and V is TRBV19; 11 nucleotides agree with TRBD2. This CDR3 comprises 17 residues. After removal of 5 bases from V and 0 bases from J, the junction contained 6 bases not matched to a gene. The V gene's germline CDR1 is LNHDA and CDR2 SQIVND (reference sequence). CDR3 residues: CASSWASGRPSYNEQFF. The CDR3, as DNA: TGTGCCAGTAGTTGGGCTAGCGGGAGGCCCTCCTACAATGAGCAGTTCTTC.

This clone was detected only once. The CDR3 here is CASSYFLSNQPQHF. In DNA, the CDR3 is TGTGCCAGCAGTTACTTCCTAAGCAATCAGCCCCAGCATTTT. The V call is TRBV6-2 or TRBV6-3, the J call TRBJ1-5; D gene uncertain. The CDR3 is 14 amino acids. CDR1 MNHEY and CDR2 SVGEGT come from the germline V gene. Trimming removed 1 base from V and 1 base from J, with 5 bases in between.

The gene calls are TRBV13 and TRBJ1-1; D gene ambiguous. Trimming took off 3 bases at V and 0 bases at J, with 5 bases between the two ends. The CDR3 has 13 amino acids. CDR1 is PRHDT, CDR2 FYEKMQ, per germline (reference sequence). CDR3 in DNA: TGTGCCAGCAGCTTGGAGTTGAACACTGAAGCTTTCTTT. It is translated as CASSLELNTEAFF. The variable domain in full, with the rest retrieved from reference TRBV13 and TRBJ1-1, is AAGVIQSPRHLIKEKRETATLKCYPIPRHDTVYWYQQGPGQDPQFLISFYEKMQSDKGSIPDRFSAQQFSDYHSELNMSSLELGDSALYFCASSLELNTEAFFGQGTRLTVV.

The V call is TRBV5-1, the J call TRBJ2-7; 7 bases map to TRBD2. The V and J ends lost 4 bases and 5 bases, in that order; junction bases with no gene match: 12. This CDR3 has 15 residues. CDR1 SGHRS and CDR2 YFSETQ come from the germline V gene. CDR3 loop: CASSQWRTRGNEQYF. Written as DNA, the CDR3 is TGCGCCAGCAGCCAGTGGAGGACTAGAGGAAACGAGCAGTACTTC.

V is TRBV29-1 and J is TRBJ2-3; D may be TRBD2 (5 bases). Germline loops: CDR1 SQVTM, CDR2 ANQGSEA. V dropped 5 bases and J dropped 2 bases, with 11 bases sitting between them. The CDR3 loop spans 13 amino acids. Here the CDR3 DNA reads TGCAGCGTTTCGGAGCGGTACACAGATACGCAGTATTTT. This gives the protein CSVSERYTDTQYF.

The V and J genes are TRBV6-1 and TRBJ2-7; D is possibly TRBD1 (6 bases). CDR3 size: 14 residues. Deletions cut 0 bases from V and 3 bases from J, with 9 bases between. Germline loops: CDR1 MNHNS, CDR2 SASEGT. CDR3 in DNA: TGTGCCAGCAGTGAAGCCGGACAGATCTACGAGCAGTACTTC. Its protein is CASSEAGQIYEQYF.

The CDR3 DNA is TGTGCCAGCAGCTTCAGGGGGCCAGAATCACCCCTCCACTTT. Protein: CASSFRGPESPLHF. The rearrangement uses TRBV7-3 and TRBJ1-6; 8 nucleotides align to TRBD1. The V gene end was trimmed by 3 bases and the J gene end by 10 bases; junction bases not matched to a gene: 5. Germline lookup yields CDR1 SGHTA and CDR2 FQGTGA. The CDR3 sequence is 14 residues long. Drawing the rest from reference TRBV7-3 and TRBJ1-6, the complete variable domain is GAGVSQTPSNKVTEKGKYVELRCDPISGHTALYWYRQSLGQGPEFLIYFQGTGAADDSGLPNDRFFAVRPEGSVSTLKIQRTERGDSAVYLCASSFRGPESPLHFGNGTRLTVT.

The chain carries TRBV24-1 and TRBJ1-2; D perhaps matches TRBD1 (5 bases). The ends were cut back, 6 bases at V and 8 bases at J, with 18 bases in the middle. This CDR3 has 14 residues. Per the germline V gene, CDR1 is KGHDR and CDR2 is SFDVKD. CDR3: CATSKPGGGGGYTF. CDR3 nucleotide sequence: TGTGCCACCAGTAAACCGGGGGGAGGAGGAGGCTACACCTTC.

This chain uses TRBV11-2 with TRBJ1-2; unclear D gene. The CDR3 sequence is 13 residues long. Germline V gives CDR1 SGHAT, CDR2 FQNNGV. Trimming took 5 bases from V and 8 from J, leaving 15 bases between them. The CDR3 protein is CASSALSHAGYTF. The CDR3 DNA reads TGTGCCAGCAGCGCTTTATCCCACGCGGGCTACACCTTC.

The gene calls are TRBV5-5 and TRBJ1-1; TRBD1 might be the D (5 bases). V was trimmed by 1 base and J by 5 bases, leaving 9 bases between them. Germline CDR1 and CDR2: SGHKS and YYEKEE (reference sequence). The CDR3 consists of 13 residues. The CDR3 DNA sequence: TGTGCCAGCAGCTTGCAGGGAAGGACTGAAGCTTTCTTT. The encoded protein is CASSLQGRTEAFF.

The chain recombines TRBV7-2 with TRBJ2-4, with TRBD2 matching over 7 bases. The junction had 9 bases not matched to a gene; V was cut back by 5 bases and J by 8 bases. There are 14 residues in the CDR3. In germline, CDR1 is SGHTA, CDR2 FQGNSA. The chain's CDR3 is CASSPGGGSDIQYF. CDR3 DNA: TGTGCCAGCAGCCCTGGGGGGGGGTCGGACATTCAGTACTTC.

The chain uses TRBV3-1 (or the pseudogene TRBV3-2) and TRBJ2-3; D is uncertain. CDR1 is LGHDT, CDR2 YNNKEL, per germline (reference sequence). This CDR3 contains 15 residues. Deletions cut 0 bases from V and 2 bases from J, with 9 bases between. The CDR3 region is CASSQDGQHTDTQYF. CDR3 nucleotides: TGTGCCAGCAGCCAAGATGGGCAGCACACAGATACGCAGTATTTT.

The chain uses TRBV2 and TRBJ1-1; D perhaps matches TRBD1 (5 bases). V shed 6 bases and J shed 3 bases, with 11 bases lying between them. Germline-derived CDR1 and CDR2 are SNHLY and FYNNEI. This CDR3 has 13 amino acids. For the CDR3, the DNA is TGTGCCAGCAGCAGGGAAGGATACACTGAAGCTTTCTTT. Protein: CASSREGYTEAFF. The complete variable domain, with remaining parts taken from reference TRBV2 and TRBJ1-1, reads EPEVTQTPSHQVTQMGQEVILRCVPISNHLYFYWYRQILGQKVEFLVSFYNNEISEKSEIFDDQFSVERPDGSNFTLKIRSTKLEDSAMYFCASSREGYTEAFFGQGTRLTVV.

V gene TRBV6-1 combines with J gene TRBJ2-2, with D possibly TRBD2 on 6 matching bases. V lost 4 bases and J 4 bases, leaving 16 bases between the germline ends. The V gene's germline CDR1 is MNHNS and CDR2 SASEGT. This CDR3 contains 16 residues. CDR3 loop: CASSARLDRGTGELFF. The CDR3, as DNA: TGTGCCAGCAGTGCTAGACTAGATAGAGGCACCGGGGAGCTGTTTTTT.

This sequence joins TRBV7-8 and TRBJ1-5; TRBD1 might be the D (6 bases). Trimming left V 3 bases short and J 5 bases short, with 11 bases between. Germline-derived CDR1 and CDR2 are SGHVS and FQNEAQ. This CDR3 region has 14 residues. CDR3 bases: TGTGCCAGCAGCTTCCGGACAGCCGATCAGCCCCAGCATTTT. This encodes CASSFRTADQPQHF.

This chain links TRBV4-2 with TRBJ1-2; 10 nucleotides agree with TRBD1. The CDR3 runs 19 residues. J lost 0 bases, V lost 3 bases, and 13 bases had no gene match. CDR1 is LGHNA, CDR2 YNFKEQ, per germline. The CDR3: CASSHAQGTGEPANYGYTF. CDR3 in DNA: TGTGCCAGCAGCCACGCCCAAGGGACAGGGGAACCAGCTAACTATGGCTACACCTTC.

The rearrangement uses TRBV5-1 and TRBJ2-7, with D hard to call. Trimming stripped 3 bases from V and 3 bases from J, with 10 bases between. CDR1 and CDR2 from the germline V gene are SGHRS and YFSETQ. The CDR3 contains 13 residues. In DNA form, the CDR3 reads TGCGCCAGCAGCTCTAACCCTGACTACGAGCAGTACTTC. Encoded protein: CASSSNPDYEQYF.

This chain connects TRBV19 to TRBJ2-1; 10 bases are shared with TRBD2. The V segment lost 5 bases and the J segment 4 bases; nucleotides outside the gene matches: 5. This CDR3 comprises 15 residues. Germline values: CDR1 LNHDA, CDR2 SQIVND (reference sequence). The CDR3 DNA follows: TGTGCCAGTAGTGTCCGACTAGCGGGTTACAATGAGCAGTTCTTC. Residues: CASSVRLAGYNEQFF.

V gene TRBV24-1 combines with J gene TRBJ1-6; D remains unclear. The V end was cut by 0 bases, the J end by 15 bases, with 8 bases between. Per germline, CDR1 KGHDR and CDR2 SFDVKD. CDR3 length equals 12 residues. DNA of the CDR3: TGTGCCACCAGTGATTTGGGTGACAACCTCCACTTT. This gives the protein CATSDLGDNLHF.

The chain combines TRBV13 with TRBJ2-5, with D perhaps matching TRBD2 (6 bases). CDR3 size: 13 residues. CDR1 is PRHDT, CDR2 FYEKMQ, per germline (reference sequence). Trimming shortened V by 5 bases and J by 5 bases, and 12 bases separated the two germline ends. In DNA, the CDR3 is TGTGCCAGCAGCCCCCCCGGGGGTGAGACCCAGTACTTC. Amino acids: CASSPPGGETQYF.

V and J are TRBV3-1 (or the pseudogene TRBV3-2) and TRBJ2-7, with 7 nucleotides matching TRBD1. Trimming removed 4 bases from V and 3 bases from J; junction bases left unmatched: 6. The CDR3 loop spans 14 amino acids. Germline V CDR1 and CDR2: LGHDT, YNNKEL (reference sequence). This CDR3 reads CASSPGQLYYEQYF. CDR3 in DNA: TGTGCCAGCAGCCCGGGACAGCTATACTACGAGCAGTACTTC.

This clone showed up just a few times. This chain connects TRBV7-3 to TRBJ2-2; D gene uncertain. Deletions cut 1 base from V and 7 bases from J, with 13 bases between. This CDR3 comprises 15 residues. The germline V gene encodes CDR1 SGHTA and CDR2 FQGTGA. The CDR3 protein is CASSLMGSSGGELFF. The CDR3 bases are TGTGCCAGCAGCTTAATGGGTTCTAGTGGCGGGGAGCTGTTTTTT.

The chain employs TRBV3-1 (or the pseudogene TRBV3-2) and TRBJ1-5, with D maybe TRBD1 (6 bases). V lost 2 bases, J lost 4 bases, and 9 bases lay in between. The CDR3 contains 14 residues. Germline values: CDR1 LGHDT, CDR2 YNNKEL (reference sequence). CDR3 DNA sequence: TGTGCCAGCAGCCAAACAGGGTGGAATCAGCCCCAGCATTTT. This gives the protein CASSQTGWNQPQHF.

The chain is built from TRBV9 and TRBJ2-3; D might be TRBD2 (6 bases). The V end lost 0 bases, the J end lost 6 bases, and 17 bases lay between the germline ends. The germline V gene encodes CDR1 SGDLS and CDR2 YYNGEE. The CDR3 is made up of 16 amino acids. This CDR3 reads CASSVGDSEGRDTQYF. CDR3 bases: TGTGCCAGCAGCGTAGGGGACTCCGAAGGGAGGGATACGCAGTATTTT.

CDR3 coding DNA: TGTGCCAGCAGCGTGAACAGGAATCAGCCCCAGCATTTT. Protein: CASSVNRNQPQHF. The chain employs TRBV7-9 and TRBJ1-5, with a tentative D call TRBD1 (5 bases). The CDR3 length is 13 residues. The ends were cut back, 5 bases at V and 4 bases at J, with 9 bases in the middle. CDR1 is SEHNR and CDR2 is FQNEAQ in the germline V gene (reference sequence).

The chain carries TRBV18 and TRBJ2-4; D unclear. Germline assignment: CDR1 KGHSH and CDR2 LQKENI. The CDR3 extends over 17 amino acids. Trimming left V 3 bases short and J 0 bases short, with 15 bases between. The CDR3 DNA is TGTGCCAGCTCACCTACAGAACAAACGAGAGCCAAAAACATTCAGTACTTC. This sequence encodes CASSPTEQTRAKNIQYF.

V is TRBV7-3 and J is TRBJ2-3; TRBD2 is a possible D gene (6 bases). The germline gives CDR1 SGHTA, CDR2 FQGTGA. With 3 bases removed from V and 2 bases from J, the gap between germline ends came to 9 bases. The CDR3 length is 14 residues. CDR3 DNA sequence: TGTGCCAGCAGCTTGTGGGGGGTCACAGATACGCAGTATTTT. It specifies CASSLWGVTDTQYF.

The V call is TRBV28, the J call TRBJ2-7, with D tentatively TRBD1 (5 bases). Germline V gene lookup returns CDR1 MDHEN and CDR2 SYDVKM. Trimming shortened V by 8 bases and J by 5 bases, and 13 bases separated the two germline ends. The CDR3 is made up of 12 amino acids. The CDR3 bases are TGTGCCAGCTCCGATCAGGGCAACGAGCAGTACTTC. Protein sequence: CASSDQGNEQYF.

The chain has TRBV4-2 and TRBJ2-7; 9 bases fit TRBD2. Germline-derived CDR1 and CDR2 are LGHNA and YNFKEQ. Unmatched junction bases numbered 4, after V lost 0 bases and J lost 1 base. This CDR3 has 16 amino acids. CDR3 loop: CASSQEPSGTSYEQYF. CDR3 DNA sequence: TGTGCCAGCAGCCAAGAGCCTAGCGGGACGTCCTACGAGCAGTACTTC.

CDR3 amino acids: CASSSFSRDRANNEQFF. DNA for the CDR3: TGTGCCAGCAGCTCATTCTCCCGGGACAGGGCCAACAATGAGCAGTTCTTC. The chain employs TRBV7-9 and TRBJ2-1; 9 nucleotides line up with TRBD1. J gave up 5 bases and V 4 bases, and 12 bases lay outside the gene matches. This CDR3 contains 17 residues. Germline loops: CDR1 SEHNR, CDR2 FQNEAQ (reference sequence).

Here the CDR3 DNA reads TGTGCCAGCAGCTATCCACCGGGTAACTCTGGAAACACCATATATTTT. Protein: CASSYPPGNSGNTIYF. The J gene is TRBJ1-3, the V gene TRBV7-6; no clear D gene. The CDR3 is 16 residues long. CDR1 is SGHVS, CDR2 FNYEAQ, per germline. V was clipped by 4 bases and J by 0 bases, with 13 bases between them.